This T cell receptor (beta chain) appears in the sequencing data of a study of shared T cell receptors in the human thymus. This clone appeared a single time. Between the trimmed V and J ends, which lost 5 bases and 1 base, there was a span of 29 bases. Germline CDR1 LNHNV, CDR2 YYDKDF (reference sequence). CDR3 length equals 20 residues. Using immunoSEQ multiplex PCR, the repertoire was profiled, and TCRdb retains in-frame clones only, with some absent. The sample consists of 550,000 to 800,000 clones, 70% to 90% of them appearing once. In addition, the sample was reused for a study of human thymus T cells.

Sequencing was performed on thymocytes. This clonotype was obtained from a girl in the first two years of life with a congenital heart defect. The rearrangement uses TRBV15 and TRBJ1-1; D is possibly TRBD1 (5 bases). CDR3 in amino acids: CATSGNLLPGSRGSNTEAFF. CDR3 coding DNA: TGTGCCACCAGCGGCAACCTTCTCCCAGGGTCGCGGGGGTCGAACACTGAAGCTTTCTTT.